The TCR beta chain described here comes from a study of blood T cell repertoires in COVID-19. Study in general: Whether acute or convalescent, the COVID-19 samples came from the United States, Italy and Spain.

This CDR3 comprises 14 residues. The germline V gene has CDR1 LGHNA and CDR2 YSLEER. Trimming left V 6 bases short and J 6 bases short, with 17 bases between. This table comes from immunoSEQ multiplex PCR, and its TCRdb copy is limited to in-frame clones, with some not included. Among under 150,000 clones listed, more than 75% were seen once. This clone was seen a single time. The TCR comes from a man between 40 and 49 years old with acute or convalescent COVID-19. The material sequenced was peripheral blood. The chain combines TRBV4-3 with TRBJ1-2; D not certain. CDR3 region: CASSRVQADHGYTF. The CDR3 DNA follows: TGCGCCAGCAGTCGTGTCCAGGCCGATCATGGCTACACCTTC.